This entry features one T cell receptor (beta chain) sequence. What it binds is unknown. This sample is part of a study of cytomegalovirus exposure and HLA in healthy donors. 60 Vbeta and 13 Jbeta primers were used in PCR. Only in-frame clones appear in the TCRdb table, and some are missing; sequencing was by immunoSEQ multiplex PCR. The table records approximately 100,000 clones, 55% to 65% of them present only once. The CDR3 runs to 17 residues. The V gene's germline CDR1 is SGHNT and CDR2 YYREEE (reference sequence). The junction had 5 bases not matched to a gene; V was cut back by 4 bases and J by 1 base. Findings of the study overall: The presence/absence work took it that sequencing depth was about the same across donors. With later analysis, a missense DCLRE1C variant became linked to TCR beta V- and J-gene trimming. A list of approximately 160 TCR beta chains associated with cytomegalovirus was given.

This TCR came from a man aged 25-45 years in good health and CMV-seropositive. Sequencing was done on a sample of PBMCs. The chain joins TRBV5-4 to TRBJ2-3; 14 nucleotides line up with TRBD2. CDR3: CASSTGLAGGGTDTQYF. CDR3 nucleotides: TGTGCCAGCAGCACTGGACTAGCGGGGGGAGGCACAGATACGCAGTATTTT.